Listed below are T cell receptor beta chains from one sample, sequenced in a study of cytomegalovirus exposure and HLA in healthy donors. Generated by immunoSEQ multiplex PCR, the TCRdb table keeps only in-frame clones and is missing some. The sample has about 170,000 clones, 85% seen once. Sequencing was done on a sample of PBMCs. The receptor set was obtained from a man aged 25 to 40 in good health and CMV-seropositive. Both conserved end residues are part of each CDR3. Fields, in order: clone size, V gene, CDR3 protein. A row's size may be missing; if present it is once, few, many or a size class.

>once|TRBV27
CASSADRGLGEAFF
>-|TRBV9
CASSEQIGDTEAFF
>-|TRBV7-6
CASSLEPRSTNEKLFF
>-|TRBV30
CAWAPGRVLSTDTQYF
>-|TRBV12-5
CASGLVLGAASYEQYF
>-|TRBV5-1
CASSGTGLAGVNEQFF
>-|TRBV28
CATKSLAGRAWYGANVLTF
>-|TRBV4-2
CASSQGYERSYEQYF
>-|TRBV5-1
CASSLALAGGAEQYF
>-|TRBV7-8
CASTLDRVYGYAF
>-|TRBV25-1
CASSEGVVAGAETQYF
>once|TRBV6-5
CASSYSGSRYEQYF
>once|TRBV5-1
CASGLSGQLDNEQFF
>-|TRBV19
CASRRNGVGYTF
>-|TRBV7-2
CASSLQDTFVHNEQFF
>-|TRBV6-5
CASSNGVAGPYEQYF
>-|TRBV18
CASSPRPSGSASSYEQYF
>-|TRBV30
CAWSEWQGSNQPQHF
>-|TRBV19
CASNLSRDRGYQPQHF
>-|TRBV12-5
CASGPGGTGVGGYTF
>-|TRBV25-1
CASSELQGNYGYTF
>-|TRBV6-5
CASSPLGEVTDTQYF
>-|TRBV29-1
CSVEDFASSGTLADTQYF
>-|TRBV19
CASSIDLSGLSGNTIYF
>-|TRBV4-3
CASSQDTGGEEGDTQYF
>-|TRBV11-2
CASTIVGSATYGYTF
>few|TRBV7-2
CASSLRTPDGTEAFF
>-|TRBV28
CASRPRPGTGRPLYNEQFF
>few|TRBV6-1
CASTRVVAGEAFF
>once|TRBV18
CASSRNPPTGVDTQYF
>-|TRBV5-1
CASSLSAQGIPGYTF
>once|TRBV19
CASSPIAGWRKEEFF
>-|TRBV7-8
CASSRGQGASNQPQHF
>-|TRBV11-2
CASSTGQGLYGYTF
>-|TRBV19
CASSKLAGWDKNTEAFF
>-|TRBV7-9
CASSPDRGRGVEAFF
>-|TRBV30
CAWIAGGRVEQFF
>-|TRBV14
CASSPPGSNEQFF
>-|TRBV5-1
CASSLTSGSGEQFF
>-|TRBV5-1
CASSFRQGTTDTQYF
>-|TRBV6-1
CASVYSGNTIYF
>-|TRBV18
CASSRGQRQETQYF
>-|TRBV2
CASGTGVYEQYF
>-|TRBV20-1
CSARGSGPQHF
>-|TRBV27
CASSSGLAARDTQYF
>-|TRBV2
CASGSSGAPYEQYF
>-|TRBV4-3
CASSQVAGSQPQHF
>-|TRBV19
CASSIDIWTGRPQPQHF
>-|TRBV29-1
CSVEDRRVTQYF
>-|TRBV25-1
CASRGGNEQFF